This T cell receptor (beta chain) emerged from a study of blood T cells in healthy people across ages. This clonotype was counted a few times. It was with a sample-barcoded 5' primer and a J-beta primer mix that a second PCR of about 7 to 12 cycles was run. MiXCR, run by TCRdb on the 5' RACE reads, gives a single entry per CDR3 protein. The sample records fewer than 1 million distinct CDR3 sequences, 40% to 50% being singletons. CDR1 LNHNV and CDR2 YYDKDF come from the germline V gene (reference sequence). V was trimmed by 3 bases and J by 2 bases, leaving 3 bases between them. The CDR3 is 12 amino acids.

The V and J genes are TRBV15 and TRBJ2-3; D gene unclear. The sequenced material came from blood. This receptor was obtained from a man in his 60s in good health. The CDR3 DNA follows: TGTGCCACCAGCAGTAACACAGATACGCAGTATTTT. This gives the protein CATSSNTDTQYF.